A single T cell receptor beta chain is shown here with its context. This clone was detected many times. The antigen this receptor binds is unknown. No per-base quality is available; no much larger clone lies one base away. The data are from a study of shared clonotypes between healthy human individuals (dated by TCRdb to 2020 to 2022). The study in broad terms: A few men and a couple of women, aged 18 to 49 years, made up the cohort. For each donor, CD4 naive and CD4 memory were each run on three plates, CD8 naive on two plates, and CD8 memory on one plate. To estimate repertoire size and how much clonotypes are shared between individuals, the study performed deep sequencing of blood TCR repertoires from roughly five healthy adults. Libraries were prepared and TCR repertoires were sequenced by different laboratories using diverse techniques, in order to increase sequencing depth and limit assay-specific biases. Between about 0.85 and 8.9 billion PBMCs per donor were obtained by leukapheresis.

Healthy HIV-negative adults with no recently reported acute infections or vaccinations were included as donors. Only Caucasian adults living in Nashville, Tennessee, USA were represented among the donors. CD4+ T cells were enriched through magnetic negative selection, after which naive cells were positively selected on CD45RA and the remaining negative fraction served as the memory subset. After blood collection by leukapheresis, PBMCs were isolated using Ficoll-Histopaque density gradient centrifugation and then cryopreserved in the vapor phase of liquid nitrogen. Purity and quantity of every magnetically sorted T cell population were checked by analytical flow cytometry. Genomic DNA was isolated from each sorted fraction and quantified by UV absorbance on a Nanodrop 2000c. TCR CDR3 regions were amplified from genomic DNA by multiplex PCR using the deep immunoSEQ assay. Extracted genomic DNA from each cell subset was distributed evenly across all wells of several immunoSEQ 96-well plates, and each plate was treated as a replicate. For sorted subsets, each replicate PCR was loaded with about 200 ng genomic DNA, equivalent to 30,000 or so T cell genomes. The purified libraries were quantified using a Qubit 3.0 fluorometer, sized with a Bioanalyzer 2100, and then quantified again using the KAPA Library Quantification kit. Each immunoSEQ 96-well plate was sequenced on its own single-read 150-cycle Illumina NextSeq 550 flow cell. As for how the authors treated the data: Because the immunoSEQ output held only junctional sequences and lacked quality scores, the filtering could not match the filtering applied to full-length reads. Sequences were annotated with PyIR, a Python wrapper for IgBLAST v1.9, and V/J genes and CDR3 were assigned using IMGT germline references. Reads were removed for weak V/J assignments (E-value above 1e-6), missing CDR3, stop codons, out-of-frame junctions, or ambiguous translated residues. V3J clonotypes were defined by identical inferred V gene, J gene, and CDR3 amino acid sequence. The percentage overlap between two repertoires was calculated by dividing the number of shared unique clonotypes by the size of the smaller repertoire. Repertoire richness was assessed with RTK rarefaction, the Chao1 estimator, and Recon v2.1 estimates of unobserved clonotypes. Generation probabilities for all TCRbeta clonotypes obtained by the gDNA method from four donors were computed using OLGA. This immuneACCESS table, as held by TCRdb, lists in-frame sequences with V and J called but not all clones. Of the missing ones, under half trace to an unresolved V gene in checked studies; the others have no known cause. V and J calls and clone size come straight from that table; D and trimming were deduced from the DNA. In all, the sample holds more than 2 million clones, and roughly 96% of those were seen once. The top ten constitute 0.13% of the sample.

Including the terminal cysteine and phenylalanine, the CDR3 comprises 11 residues. Just the 33-base CDR3 DNA is kept, in frame starting at base 1. Relative to germline, V is 6 bases shorter and J is 2 bases shorter, with 7 bases between their ends. In the germline V gene (reference sequence), CDR1 corresponds to GTSNPN and CDR2 to SVGIG. On the study overall, not on this receptor specifically: Sampling was restricted to blood, and TCR repertoires in tissues likely differ from the TCR repertoires found in blood. Sharing across four donors was observed for around 4.8% of naive CD4, over 3% of naive CD8, over 2% of memory CD4, and around 0.42% of memory CD8 clonotypes. Rarefaction of sorted-subset datasets indicated incomplete sequencing despite the large sequencing depth. Larger estimated clonotype richness was generally found for naive subsets than for memory subsets. Based on pairwise subsampling, the degree of clonotype sharing among donors was expected to be affected by sequencing depth. Clonotypes shared by all four sorted-subset donors showed higher generation probabilities than non-shared clonotypes. Because the study included a small number of donors, the genetic and exposure-history diversity represented was limited.

This TCR derives from a man aged 18 to 30 in good health. This sequence uses TRBV30 and TRBJ1-2; TRBD1 is possibly the D segment (6 matching bases). The specimen sequenced was naive CD4+ T cells sorted from blood. Per the publication, the cell subset or site label means: CD45RA+ positively selected. At the DNA level, the sequence is TGTGCCTGCACAGGGAACTATGGCTACACCTTC. Translated, this gives CACTGNYGYTF.